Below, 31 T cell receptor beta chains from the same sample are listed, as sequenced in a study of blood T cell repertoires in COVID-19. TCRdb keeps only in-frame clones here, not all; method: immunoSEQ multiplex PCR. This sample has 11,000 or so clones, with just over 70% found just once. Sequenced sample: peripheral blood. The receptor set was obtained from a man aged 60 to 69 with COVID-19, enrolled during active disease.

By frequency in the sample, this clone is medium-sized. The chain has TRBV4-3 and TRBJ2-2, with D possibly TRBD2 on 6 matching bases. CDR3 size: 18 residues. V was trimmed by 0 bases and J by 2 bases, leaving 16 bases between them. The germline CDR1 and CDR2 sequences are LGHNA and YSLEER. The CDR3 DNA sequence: TGCGCCAGCAGCCAAGAGGTATCAGGGAGGATCAACACCGGGGAGCTGTTTTTT. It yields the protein CASSQEVSGRINTGELFF.

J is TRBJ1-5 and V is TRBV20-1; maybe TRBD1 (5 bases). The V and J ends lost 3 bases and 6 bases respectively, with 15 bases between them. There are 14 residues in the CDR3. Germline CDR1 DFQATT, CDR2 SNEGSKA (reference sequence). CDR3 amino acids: CSASLWGELQPQHF. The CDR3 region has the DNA TGCAGTGCTAGTCTATGGGGGGAGCTTCAGCCCCAGCATTTT.

The CDR3 region is CASSKDSSYEQYF. CDR3 nucleotide sequence: TGTGCCAGTAGTAAGGACAGCTCCTACGAGCAGTACTTC. The rearrangement uses TRBV19 and TRBJ2-7, with D possibly TRBD1 on 6 matching bases. Germline values: CDR1 LNHDA, CDR2 SQIVND (reference sequence). The CDR3 is 13 amino acids. Trimming pared 4 bases from V and 0 bases from J, leaving 7 bases between.

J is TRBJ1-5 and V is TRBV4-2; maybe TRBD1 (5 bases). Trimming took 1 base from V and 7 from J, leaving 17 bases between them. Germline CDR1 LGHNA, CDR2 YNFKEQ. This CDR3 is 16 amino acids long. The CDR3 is CASSQGGLLLGQPQHF. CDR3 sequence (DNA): TGTGCCAGCAGCCAAGGGGGACTCCTATTGGGCCAGCCCCAGCATTTT.

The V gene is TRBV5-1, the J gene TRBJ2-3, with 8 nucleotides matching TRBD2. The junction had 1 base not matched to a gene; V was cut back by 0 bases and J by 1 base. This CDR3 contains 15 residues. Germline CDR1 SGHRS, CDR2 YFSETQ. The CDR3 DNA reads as TGCGCCAGCAGCTTGGCGGGACTAGGCACAGATACGCAGTATTTT. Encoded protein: CASSLAGLGTDTQYF.

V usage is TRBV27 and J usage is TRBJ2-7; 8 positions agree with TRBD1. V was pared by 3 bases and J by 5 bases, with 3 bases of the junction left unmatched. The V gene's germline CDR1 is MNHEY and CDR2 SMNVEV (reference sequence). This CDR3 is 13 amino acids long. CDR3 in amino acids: CASSFRTGNEQYF. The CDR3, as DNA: TGTGCCAGCAGTTTCCGGACAGGGAACGAGCAGTACTTC.

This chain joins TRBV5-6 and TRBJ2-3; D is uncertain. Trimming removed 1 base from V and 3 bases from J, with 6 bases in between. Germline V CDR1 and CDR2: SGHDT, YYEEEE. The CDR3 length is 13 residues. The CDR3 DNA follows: TGTGCCAGCAGCTTGCCCGGTACAGATACGCAGTATTTT. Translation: CASSLPGTDTQYF.

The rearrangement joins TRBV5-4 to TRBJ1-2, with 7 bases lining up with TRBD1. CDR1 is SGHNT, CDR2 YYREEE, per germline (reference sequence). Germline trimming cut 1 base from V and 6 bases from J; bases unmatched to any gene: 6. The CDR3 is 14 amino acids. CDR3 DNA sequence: TGTGCCAGCAGCTTGACAGGACAGGTGGATGGCTACACCTTC. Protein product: CASSLTGQVDGYTF. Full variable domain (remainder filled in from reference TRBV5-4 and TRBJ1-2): ETGVTQSPTHLIKTRGQQVTLRCSSQSGHNTVSWYQQALGQGPQFIFQYYREEENGRGNFPPRFSGLQFPNYSSELNVNALELDDSALYLCASSLTGQVDGYTFGSGTRLTVV.

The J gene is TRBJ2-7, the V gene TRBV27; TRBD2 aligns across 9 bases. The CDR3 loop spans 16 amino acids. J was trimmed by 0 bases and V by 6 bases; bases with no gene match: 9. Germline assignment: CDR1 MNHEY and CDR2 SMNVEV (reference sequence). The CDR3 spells CASRYSGTSTSYEQYF. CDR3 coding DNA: TGTGCCAGCAGGTACTCCGGGACTAGCACCTCCTACGAGCAGTACTTC.

CDR3 amino acids: CSVAGDLAKNIQYF. As DNA, the CDR3 is TGCAGCGTCGCGGGAGATCTAGCCAAAAACATTCAGTACTTC. The genes are TRBV29-1 and TRBJ2-4, with 7 bases that match TRBD2. This CDR3 is 14 amino acids long. The V gene's germline CDR1 is SQVTM and CDR2 ANQGSEA. J gave up 0 bases and V 6 bases, and 5 bases lay outside the gene matches.

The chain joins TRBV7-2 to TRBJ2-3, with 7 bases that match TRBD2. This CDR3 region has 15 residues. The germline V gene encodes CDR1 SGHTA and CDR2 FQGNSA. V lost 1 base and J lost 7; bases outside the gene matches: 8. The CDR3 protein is CASSLGLPGGNTQYF. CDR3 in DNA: TGTGCCAGCAGCTTAGGACTCCCGGGAGGAAATACGCAGTATTTT.

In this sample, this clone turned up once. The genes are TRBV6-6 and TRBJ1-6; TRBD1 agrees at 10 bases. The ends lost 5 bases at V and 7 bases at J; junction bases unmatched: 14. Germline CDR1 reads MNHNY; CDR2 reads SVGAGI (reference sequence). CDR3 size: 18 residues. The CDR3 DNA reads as TGTGCCAGCAGTCAATACGCCTTTCCGGGACAGGGGAATTCACCCCTCCACTTT. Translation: CASSQYAFPGQGNSPLHF.

The DNA of the CDR3 is TGTGCCAGCAGGAGAGAACAGGGTGTGCGTCAGCCCCAGCATTTT. Encoded protein: CASRREQGVRQPQHF. This chain links TRBV2 with TRBJ1-5; possibly TRBD1 for D (6 bases). CDR3 length: 15 residues. Germline lookup yields CDR1 SNHLY and CDR2 FYNNEI. V was pared by 6 bases and J by 6 bases, with 18 bases between.

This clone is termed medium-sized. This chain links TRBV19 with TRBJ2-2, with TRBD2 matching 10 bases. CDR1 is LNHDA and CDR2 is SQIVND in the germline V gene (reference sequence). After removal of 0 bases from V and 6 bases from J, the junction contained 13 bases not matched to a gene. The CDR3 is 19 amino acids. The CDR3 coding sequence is TGTGCCAGTAGTATAGATAGGGTTGACAGCGGGAGGGCCCCCGGGGAGCTGTTTTTT. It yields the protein CASSIDRVDSGRAPGELFF.

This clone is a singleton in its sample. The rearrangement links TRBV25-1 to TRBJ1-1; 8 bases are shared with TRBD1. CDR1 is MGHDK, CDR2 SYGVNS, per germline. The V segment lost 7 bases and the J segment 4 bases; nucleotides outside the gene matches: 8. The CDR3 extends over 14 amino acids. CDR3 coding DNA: TGTGCCAGCATCCCCCAGGGGGCTGGCACTGAAGCTTTCTTT. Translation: CASIPQGAGTEAFF.

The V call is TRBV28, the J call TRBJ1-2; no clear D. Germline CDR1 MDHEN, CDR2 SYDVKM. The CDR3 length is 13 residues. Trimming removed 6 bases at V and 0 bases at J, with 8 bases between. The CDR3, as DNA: TGTGCCAGCAGGGTGAGCCCTAACTATGGCTACACCTTC. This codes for CASRVSPNYGYTF.

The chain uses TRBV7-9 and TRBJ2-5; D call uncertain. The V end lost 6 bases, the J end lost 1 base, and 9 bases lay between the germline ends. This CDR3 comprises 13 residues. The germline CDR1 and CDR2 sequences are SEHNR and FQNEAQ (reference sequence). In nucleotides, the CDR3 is TGTGCCAGCAGGAAGACACTCCAAGAGACCCAGTACTTC. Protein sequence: CASRKTLQETQYF.

CDR3 nucleotide sequence: TGTGCCAGCAGCCAAGTTCCTAGCGGGGGACTCCATGAGCAGTTCTTC. Its translation is CASSQVPSGGLHEQFF. This chain uses TRBV3-1 (or the pseudogene TRBV3-2) with TRBJ2-1; 10 bases match TRBD2. This CDR3 spans 16 amino acids. CDR1 and CDR2 from the germline V gene are LGHDT and YNNKEL (reference sequence). With V trimmed by 1 base and J by 8 bases, 8 bases remained unmatched.

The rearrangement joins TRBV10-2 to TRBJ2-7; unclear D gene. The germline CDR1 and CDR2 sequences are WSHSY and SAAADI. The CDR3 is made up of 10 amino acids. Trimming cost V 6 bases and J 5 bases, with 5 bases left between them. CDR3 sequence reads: CASRGDEQYF. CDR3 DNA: TGCGCCAGCAGGGGCGACGAGCAGTACTTC.

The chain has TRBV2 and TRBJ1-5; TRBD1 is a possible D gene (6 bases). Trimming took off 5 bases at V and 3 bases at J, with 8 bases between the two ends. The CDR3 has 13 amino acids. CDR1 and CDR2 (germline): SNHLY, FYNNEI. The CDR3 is CASSRGTNQPQHF. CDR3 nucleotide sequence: TGTGCCAGCAGTAGGGGGACCAATCAGCCCCAGCATTTT.

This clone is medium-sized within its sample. This chain's CDR3 is CAWREYGQGHQPQHF. CDR3 nucleotides: TGTGCCTGGAGGGAGTATGGACAGGGGCATCAGCCCCAGCATTTT. The V call is TRBV30, the J call TRBJ1-5; 9 bases agree with TRBD1. The length of the CDR3 is 15 residues. The germline V gene has CDR1 GTSNPN and CDR2 SVGIG (reference sequence). V was pared by 3 bases and J by 5 bases, with 8 bases of the junction left unmatched.

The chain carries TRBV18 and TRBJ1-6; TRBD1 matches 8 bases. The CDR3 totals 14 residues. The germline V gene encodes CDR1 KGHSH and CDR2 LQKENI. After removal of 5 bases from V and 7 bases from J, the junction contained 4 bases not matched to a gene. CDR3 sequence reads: CASSKDRVNSPLHF. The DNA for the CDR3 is TGTGCCAGCTCAAAGGACAGGGTAAATTCACCCCTCCACTTT.

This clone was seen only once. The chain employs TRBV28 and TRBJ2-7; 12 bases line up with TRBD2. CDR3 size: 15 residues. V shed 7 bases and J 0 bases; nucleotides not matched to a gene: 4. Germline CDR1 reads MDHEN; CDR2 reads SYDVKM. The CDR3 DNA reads TGTGCCAGCACCCCGACTAGCGGGAGCTCCTACGAGCAGTACTTC. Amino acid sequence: CASTPTSGSSYEQYF.

This chain's CDR3 is CASSFRTSGDPTDTQYF. The CDR3 DNA reads TGCGCCAGCAGCTTCCGGACTAGCGGGGACCCAACAGATACGCAGTATTTT. The V call is TRBV5-1, the J call TRBJ2-3, with TRBD2 identical over 12 bases. This CDR3 has 17 residues. Germline CDR1 is SGHRS and CDR2 is YFSETQ. J gave up 3 bases and V 2 bases, and 7 bases lay outside the gene matches.

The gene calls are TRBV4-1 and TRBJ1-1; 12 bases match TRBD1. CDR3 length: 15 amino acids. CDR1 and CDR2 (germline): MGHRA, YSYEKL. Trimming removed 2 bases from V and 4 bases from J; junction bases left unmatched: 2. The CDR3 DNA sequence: TGCGCCAGCAGCCAACGGGACAGGGGGCCCACTGAAGCTTTCTTT. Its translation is CASSQRDRGPTEAFF.

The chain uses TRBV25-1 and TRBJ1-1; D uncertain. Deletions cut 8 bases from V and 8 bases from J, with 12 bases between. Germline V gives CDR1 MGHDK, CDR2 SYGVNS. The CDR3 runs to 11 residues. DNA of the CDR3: TGTGCCAGCCGTGTTGCAGGCGAAGCTTTCTTT. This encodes CASRVAGEAFF.

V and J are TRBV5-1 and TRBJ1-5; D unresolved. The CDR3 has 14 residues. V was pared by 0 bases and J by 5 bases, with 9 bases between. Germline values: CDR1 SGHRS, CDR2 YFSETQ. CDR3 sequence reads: CASSLAGSDQPQHF. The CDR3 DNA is TGCGCCAGCAGCTTGGCGGGATCAGATCAGCCCCAGCATTTT.

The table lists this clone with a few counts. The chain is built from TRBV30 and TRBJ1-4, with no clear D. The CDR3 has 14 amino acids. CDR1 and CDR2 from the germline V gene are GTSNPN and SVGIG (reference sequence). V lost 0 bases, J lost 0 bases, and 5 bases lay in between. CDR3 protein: CAWSVHATNEKLFF. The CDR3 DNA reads TGTGCCTGGAGTGTACATGCAACTAATGAAAAACTGTTTTTT.

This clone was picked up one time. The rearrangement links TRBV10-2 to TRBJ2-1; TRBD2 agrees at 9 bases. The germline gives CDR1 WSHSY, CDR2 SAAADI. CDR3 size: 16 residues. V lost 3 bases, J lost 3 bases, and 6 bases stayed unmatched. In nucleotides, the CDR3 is TGCGCCAGCAGTGACGGGCTAGCGGGGCTCTACAATGAGCAGTTCTTC. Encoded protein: CASSDGLAGLYNEQFF.

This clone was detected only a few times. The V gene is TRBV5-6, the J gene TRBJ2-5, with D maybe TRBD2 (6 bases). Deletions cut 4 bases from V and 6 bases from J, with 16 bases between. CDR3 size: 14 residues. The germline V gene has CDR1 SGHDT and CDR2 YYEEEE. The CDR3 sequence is CASSLSAGRKTQYF. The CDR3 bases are TGTGCCAGCAGCCTGAGCGCGGGGAGGAAGACCCAGTACTTC. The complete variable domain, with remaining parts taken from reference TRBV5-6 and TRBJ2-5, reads DAGVTQSPTHLIKTRGQQVTLRCSPKSGHDTVSWYQQALGQGPQFIFQYYEEEERQRGNFPDRFSGHQFPNYSSELNVNALLLGDSALYLCASSLSAGRKTQYFGPGTRLLVL.

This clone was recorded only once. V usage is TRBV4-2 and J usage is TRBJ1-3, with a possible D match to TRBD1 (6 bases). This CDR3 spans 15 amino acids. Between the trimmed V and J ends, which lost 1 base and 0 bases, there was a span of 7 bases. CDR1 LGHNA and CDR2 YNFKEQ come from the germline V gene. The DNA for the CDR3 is TGTGCCAGCAGCCAAGGGACAGCCTCTGGAAACACCATATATTTT. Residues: CASSQGTASGNTIYF.